The 9 T cell receptor beta chains presented below share a single source sample, sequenced in a study of T cell responses to AZD1222 COVID-19 vaccine. TCRdb's table, derived via immunoSEQ multiplex PCR, lists solely in-frame clones and lacks some. The top ten clones hold 2.5% to 4% of a sample with about 100,000 clones, roughly 86% of them seen once. Here the sequenced sample was peripheral blood, taken on day 0 of AZD1222 vaccination. These receptors originate from an adult in good health.

The chain has TRBV2 and TRBJ1-2, with 10 bases aligning to TRBD1. The junction had 5 bases not matched to a gene; V was cut back by 6 bases and J by 7 bases. Germline V gene sequence: CDR1 SNHLY, CDR2 FYNNEI. This CDR3 comprises 13 residues. CDR3 region: CASSYGQGGGYTF. The DNA of the CDR3 is TGTGCCAGCAGCTACGGACAGGGGGGTGGCTACACCTTC. Supplemented by reference TRBV2 and TRBJ1-2, the full variable domain reads EPEVTQTPSHQVTQMGQEVILRCVPISNHLYFYWYRQILGQKVEFLVSFYNNEISEKSEIFDDQFSVERPDGSNFTLKIRSTKLEDSAMYFCASSYGQGGGYTFGSGTRLTVV.

The sample holds one count of this clone. The CDR3 spells CASSLTGGKADTQYF. The CDR3 nucleotides are TGTGCCAGCAGCTTGACAGGGGGGAAGGCAGATACGCAGTATTTT. This chain joins TRBV13 and TRBJ2-3; 9 bases are a match to TRBD1. Per germline, CDR1 PRHDT and CDR2 FYEKMQ (reference sequence). The junction had 5 bases not matched to a gene; V was cut back by 3 bases and J by 4 bases. This CDR3 contains 15 residues.

This clone was picked up one time. The rearrangement joins TRBV2 to TRBJ1-5, with 12 bases that match TRBD1. Per the germline V gene, CDR1 is SNHLY and CDR2 is FYNNEI. The CDR3 is 16 amino acids. The V and J ends lost 6 bases and 2 bases, in that order; junction bases with no gene match: 5. The CDR3 loop is CASRRDRGQGNQPQHF. In nucleotides, the CDR3 is TGTGCCAGCAGGAGGGACAGGGGGCAAGGCAATCAGCCCCAGCATTTT.

V gene TRBV5-5 combines with J gene TRBJ1-1; D is perhaps TRBD1 (5 bases). From germline, CDR1 is SGHKS and CDR2 YYEKEE (reference sequence). This CDR3 region has 13 residues. V was clipped by 5 bases and J by 3 bases, with 11 bases between them. The CDR3 protein is CASSTQGDTEAFF. The CDR3 DNA sequence: TGTGCCAGCAGTACCCAGGGTGACACTGAAGCTTTCTTT.

The chain joins TRBV15 to TRBJ1-1, with TRBD1 identical over 10 bases. The CDR3 contains 14 residues. The germline V gene encodes CDR1 LNHNV and CDR2 YYDKDF (reference sequence). The V gene end was trimmed by 5 bases and the J gene end by 6 bases; junction bases not matched to a gene: 6. The CDR3 loop reads CATSLTGGGSEAFF. The DNA for the CDR3 is TGTGCCACCAGCCTGACAGGGGGCGGATCTGAAGCTTTCTTT.

The table lists this clone with a count of one. The chain joins TRBV6-2 or TRBV6-3 to TRBJ2-7; 11 positions agree with TRBD1. This CDR3 comprises 15 residues. CDR1 and CDR2 from the germline V gene are MNHEY and SVGEGT. Trimming took 2 bases from V and 7 from J; bases not matched to a gene: 7. The CDR3 here is CASSYAGQGAHEQYF. CDR3 in DNA: TGTGCCAGCAGTTACGCCGGACAGGGGGCGCATGAGCAGTACTTC.

The gene calls are TRBV6-4 and TRBJ1-5; D unresolved. Germline V gene lookup returns CDR1 MRHNA and CDR2 SNTAGT. This CDR3 is 11 amino acids long. Deletions cut 6 bases from V and 11 bases from J, with 11 bases between. Here the CDR3 DNA reads TGTGCCAGCAGGGACCTGTTGACCCAGCATTTT. This gives the protein CASRDLLTQHF.

This clone was seen just once. V and J are TRBV7-2 and TRBJ1-2; 7 positions match TRBD1. From germline, CDR1 is SGHTA and CDR2 FQGNSA. There are 17 residues in the CDR3. V dropped 5 bases and J dropped 5; count of bases not matched to a gene: 17. The CDR3 here is CASSPDPGGQQRYGYTF. The CDR3 DNA is TGTGCCAGCAGCCCAGACCCAGGGGGACAGCAAAGATATGGCTACACCTTC.

This rearrangement joins TRBV10-2 to TRBJ1-5; TRBD1 aligns across 8 bases. V shed 3 bases and J 0 bases; nucleotides not matched to a gene: 7. The CDR3 extends over 17 amino acids. Germline-derived CDR1 and CDR2 are WSHSY and SAAADI. CDR3 DNA: TGCGCCAGCAGTGATCCCGGACAGGGCAATAGCAATCAGCCCCAGCATTTT. It encodes CASSDPGQGNSNQPQHF.